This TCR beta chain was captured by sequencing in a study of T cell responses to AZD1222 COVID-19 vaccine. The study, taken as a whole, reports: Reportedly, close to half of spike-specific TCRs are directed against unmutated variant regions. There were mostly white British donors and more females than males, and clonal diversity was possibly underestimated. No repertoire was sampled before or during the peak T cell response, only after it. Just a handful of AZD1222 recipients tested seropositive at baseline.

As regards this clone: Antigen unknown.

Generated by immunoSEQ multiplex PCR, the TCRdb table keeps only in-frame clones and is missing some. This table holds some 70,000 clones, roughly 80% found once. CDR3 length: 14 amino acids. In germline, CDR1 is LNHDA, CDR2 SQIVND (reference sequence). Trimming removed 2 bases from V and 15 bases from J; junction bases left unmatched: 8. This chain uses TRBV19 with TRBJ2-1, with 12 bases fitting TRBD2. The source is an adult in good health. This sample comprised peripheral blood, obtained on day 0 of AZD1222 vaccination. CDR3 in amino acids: CASSISLAGGLLFF. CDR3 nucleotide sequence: TGTGCCAGTAGTATAAGCCTAGCGGGGGGGCTTTTGTTCTTC.